The clone carrying this T cell receptor (beta chain) was detected once. Participants were aged about 18 to 90 years, lived in about 26 US areas, and enrolled virtually. The data stem from a study of blood T cell repertoires in COVID-19. Whole-study context: Material from acute and convalescent COVID-19 was sourced from the United States, Italy and Spain.

Germline V gene data show CDR1 as SGHNT and CDR2 as YYREEE (reference sequence). The length of the CDR3 is 15 residues. The junction had 1 base not matched to a gene; V was cut back by 1 base and J by 0 bases. Data came from immunoSEQ multiplex PCR; TCRdb stores just in-frame clones and leaves some out. The data show 150,000 to 200,000 clones, with around 81% seen just once and around 6% held by the top ten. This sequence joins TRBV5-4 and TRBJ1-3; 7 nucleotides line up with TRBD1. The sequence derives from a man aged 40-50 years who had recovered from COVID-19. Sequenced input: PBMCs or T cells enriched from blood (not recorded which). The CDR3 DNA sequence: TGTGCCAGCAGCTTGACAGGGGTCTCTGGAAACACCATATATTTT. Translation: CASSLTGVSGNTIYF.